This paragraph covers one T cell receptor beta chain sequence. These data originate in a study of blood T cell repertoires in COVID-19. Study context: COVID-19 samples collected from the United States, Italy and Spain covered acute and convalescent phases. In each case, the material was cDNA or gDNA derived from T cells, B-cell-depleted T cells, or PBMCs.

Looked up from germline, CDR1 is MNHEY and CDR2 is SMNVEV (reference sequence). There are 16 residues in the CDR3. V gave up 2 bases and J gave up 4 bases, with 17 bases separating them. TCRdb keeps only in-frame clones here, not all; method: immunoSEQ multiplex PCR. Among 90,000 to 150,000 clones listed, almost 90% were seen once. Sequencing input: peripheral blood. The receptor was derived from a woman aged 50 to 65 with active or convalescent COVID-19. The rearrangement joins TRBV27 to TRBJ2-5, with D maybe TRBD2 (5 bases). The CDR3 sequence: CASSLVGEVVSETQYF. The CDR3 DNA is TGTGCCAGCAGTTTAGTGGGAGAGGTGGTGTCAGAGACCCAGTACTTC.